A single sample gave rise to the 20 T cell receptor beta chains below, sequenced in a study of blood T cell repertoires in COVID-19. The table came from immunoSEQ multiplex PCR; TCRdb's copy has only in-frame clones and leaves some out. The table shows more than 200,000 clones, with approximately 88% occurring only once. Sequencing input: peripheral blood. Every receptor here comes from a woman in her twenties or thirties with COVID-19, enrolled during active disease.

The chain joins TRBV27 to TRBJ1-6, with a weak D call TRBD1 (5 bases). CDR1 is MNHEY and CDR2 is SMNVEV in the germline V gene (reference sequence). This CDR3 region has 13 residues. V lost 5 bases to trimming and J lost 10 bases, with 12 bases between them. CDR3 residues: CASSQNRRSPLHF. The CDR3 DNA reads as TGTGCCAGCAGTCAAAACAGGCGCTCACCCCTCCACTTT.

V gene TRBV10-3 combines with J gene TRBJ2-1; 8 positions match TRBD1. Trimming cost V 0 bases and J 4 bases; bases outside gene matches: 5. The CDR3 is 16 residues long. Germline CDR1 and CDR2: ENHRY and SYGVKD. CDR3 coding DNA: TGTGCCATCAGTGAGTCGGACGGACAGGGATACAATGAGCAGTTCTTC. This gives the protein CAISESDGQGYNEQFF.

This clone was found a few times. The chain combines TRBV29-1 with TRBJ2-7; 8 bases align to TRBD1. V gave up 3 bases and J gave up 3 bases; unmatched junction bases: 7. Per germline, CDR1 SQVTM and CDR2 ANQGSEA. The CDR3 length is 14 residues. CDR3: CSVEEPGQVYEQYF. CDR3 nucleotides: TGCAGCGTTGAGGAACCGGGACAGGTCTACGAGCAGTACTTC.

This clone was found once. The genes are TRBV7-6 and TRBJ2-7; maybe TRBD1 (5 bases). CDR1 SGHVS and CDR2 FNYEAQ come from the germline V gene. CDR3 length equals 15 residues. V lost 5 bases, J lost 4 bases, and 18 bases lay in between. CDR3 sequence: CASSERTGPLYEQYF. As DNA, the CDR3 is TGTGCCAGCAGCGAGCGAACAGGACCACTTTACGAGCAGTACTTC.

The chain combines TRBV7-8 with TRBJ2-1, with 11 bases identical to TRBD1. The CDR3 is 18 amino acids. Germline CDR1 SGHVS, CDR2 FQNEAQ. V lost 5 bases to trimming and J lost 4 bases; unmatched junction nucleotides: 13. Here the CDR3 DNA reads TGTGCCAGCAGCCCCAGGACAGGGGGCCCCGGCTTTTACAATGAGCAGTTCTTC. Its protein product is CASSPRTGGPGFYNEQFF.

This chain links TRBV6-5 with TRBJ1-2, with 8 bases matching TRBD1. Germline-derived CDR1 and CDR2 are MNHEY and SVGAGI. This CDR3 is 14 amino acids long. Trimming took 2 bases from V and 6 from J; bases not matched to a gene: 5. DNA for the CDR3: TGTGCCAGCAGTTACACCGGACAGGGCCATGGCTACACCTTC. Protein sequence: CASSYTGQGHGYTF.

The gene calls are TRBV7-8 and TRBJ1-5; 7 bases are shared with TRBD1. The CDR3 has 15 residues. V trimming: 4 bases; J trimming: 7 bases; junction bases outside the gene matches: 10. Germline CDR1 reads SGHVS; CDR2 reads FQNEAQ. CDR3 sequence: CASSSQGRAGQPQHF. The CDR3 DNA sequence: TGTGCCAGCAGCTCACAGGGGCGCGCAGGGCAGCCCCAGCATTTT.

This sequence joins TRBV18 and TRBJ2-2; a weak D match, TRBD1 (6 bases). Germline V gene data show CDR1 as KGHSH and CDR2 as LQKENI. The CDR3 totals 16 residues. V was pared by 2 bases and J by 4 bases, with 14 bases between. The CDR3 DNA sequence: TGTGCCAGCTCACCAACCAGGGGATTAAGCACCGGGGAGCTGTTTTTT. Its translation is CASSPTRGLSTGELFF.

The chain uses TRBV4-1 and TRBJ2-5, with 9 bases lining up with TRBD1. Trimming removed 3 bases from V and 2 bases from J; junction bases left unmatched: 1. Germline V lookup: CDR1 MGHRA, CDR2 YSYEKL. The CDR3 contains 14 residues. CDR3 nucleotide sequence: TGCGCCAGCAGCCAGGACAGGGGACAAGAGACCCAGTACTTC. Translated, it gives CASSQDRGQETQYF.

CDR3 residues: CASSPSIGQANTEAFF. The DNA for the CDR3 is TGTGCCAGCTCACCATCCATAGGACAGGCGAACACTGAAGCTTTCTTT. The genes are TRBV18 and TRBJ1-1; 7 nucleotides line up with TRBD1. CDR3 length: 16 residues. Germline CDR1 is KGHSH and CDR2 is LQKENI. V shed 2 bases, J shed 1 base, and the junction held 7 bases outside the gene matches. The whole variable domain, filled in from reference TRBV18 and TRBJ1-1, reads NAGVMQNPRHLVRRRGQEARLRCSPMKGHSHVYWYRQLPEEGLKFMVYLQKENIIDESGMPKERFSAEFPKEGPSILRIQQVVRGDSAAYFCASSPSIGQANTEAFFGQGTRLTVV.

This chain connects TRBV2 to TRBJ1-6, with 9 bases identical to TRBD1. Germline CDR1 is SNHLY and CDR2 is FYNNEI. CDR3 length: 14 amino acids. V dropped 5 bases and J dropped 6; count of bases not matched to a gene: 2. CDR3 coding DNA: TGTGCCAGCAGTCGGACAGGGGCTAATTCACCCCTCCACTTT. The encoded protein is CASSRTGANSPLHF.

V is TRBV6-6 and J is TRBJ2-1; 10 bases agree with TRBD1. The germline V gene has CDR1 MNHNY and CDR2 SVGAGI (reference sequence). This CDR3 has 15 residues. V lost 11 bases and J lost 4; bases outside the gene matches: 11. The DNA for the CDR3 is TGTGCCTCACAGGGAGCGGGACAGGGGTACAATGAGCAGTTCTTC. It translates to CASQGAGQGYNEQFF.

CDR3 residues: CASSLGTSGTEAFF. In DNA, the CDR3 is TGTGCCAGCAGCTTGGGTACTAGCGGCACTGAAGCTTTCTTT. The chain combines TRBV5-4 with TRBJ1-1; no clear D gene. CDR3 length: 14 amino acids. Germline V lookup: CDR1 SGHNT, CDR2 YYREEE (reference sequence). V dropped 0 bases and J dropped 4 bases, with 10 bases sitting between them.

The CDR3 loop is CASRNPRGYTF. Written as DNA, the CDR3 is TGTGCCAGCAGAAATCCGCGGGGCTACACCTTC. This chain links TRBV28 with TRBJ1-2; D unclear. Germline V gives CDR1 MDHEN, CDR2 SYDVKM. Trimming stripped 6 bases from V and 8 bases from J, with 10 bases between. The CDR3 length is 11 residues.

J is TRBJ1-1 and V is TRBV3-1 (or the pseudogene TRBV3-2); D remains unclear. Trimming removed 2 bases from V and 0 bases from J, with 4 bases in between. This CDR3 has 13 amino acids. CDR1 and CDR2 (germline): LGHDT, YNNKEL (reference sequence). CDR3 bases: TGTGCCAGCAGCCAATCGGTGAACACTGAAGCTTTCTTT. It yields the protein CASSQSVNTEAFF.

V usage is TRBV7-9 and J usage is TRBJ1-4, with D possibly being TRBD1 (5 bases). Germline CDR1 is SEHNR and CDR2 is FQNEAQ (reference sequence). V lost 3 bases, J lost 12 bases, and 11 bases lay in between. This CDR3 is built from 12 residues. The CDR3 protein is CASSFGAPELFF. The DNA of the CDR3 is TGTGCCAGCAGCTTTGGGGCTCCTGAACTGTTTTTT.

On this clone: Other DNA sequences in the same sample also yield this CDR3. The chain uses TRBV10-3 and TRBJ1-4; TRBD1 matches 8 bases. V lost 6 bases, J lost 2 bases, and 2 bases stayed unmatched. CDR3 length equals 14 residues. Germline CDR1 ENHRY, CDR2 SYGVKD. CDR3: CAISTGGTNEKLFF. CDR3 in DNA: TGTGCCATCAGCACAGGGGGTACTAATGAAAAACTGTTTTTT.

Written as DNA, the CDR3 is TGTGCCAGCTCGACTTTAGCGGCACGCGATGGCACTGAAGCTTTCTTT. Translating gives CASSTLAARDGTEAFF. This rearrangement joins TRBV18 to TRBJ1-1; no clear D gene. The V end lost 6 bases, the J end lost 4 bases, and 21 bases lay between the germline ends. The CDR3 is 16 residues long. Germline values: CDR1 KGHSH, CDR2 LQKENI.

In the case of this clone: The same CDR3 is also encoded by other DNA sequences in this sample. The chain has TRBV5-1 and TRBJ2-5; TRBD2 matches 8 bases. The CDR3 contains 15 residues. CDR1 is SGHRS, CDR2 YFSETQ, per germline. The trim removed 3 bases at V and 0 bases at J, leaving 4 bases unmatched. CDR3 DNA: TGCGCCAGCAGCTCCCTCGGGGGGGACCAAGAGACCCAGTACTTC. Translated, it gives CASSSLGGDQETQYF.

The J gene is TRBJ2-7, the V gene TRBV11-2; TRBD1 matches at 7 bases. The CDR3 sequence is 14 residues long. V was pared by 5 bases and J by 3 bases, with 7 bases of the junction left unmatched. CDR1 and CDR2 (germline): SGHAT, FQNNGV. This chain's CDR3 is CASSLTGLGYEQYF. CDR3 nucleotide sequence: TGTGCCAGCAGCCTGACAGGGCTCGGCTACGAGCAGTACTTC.